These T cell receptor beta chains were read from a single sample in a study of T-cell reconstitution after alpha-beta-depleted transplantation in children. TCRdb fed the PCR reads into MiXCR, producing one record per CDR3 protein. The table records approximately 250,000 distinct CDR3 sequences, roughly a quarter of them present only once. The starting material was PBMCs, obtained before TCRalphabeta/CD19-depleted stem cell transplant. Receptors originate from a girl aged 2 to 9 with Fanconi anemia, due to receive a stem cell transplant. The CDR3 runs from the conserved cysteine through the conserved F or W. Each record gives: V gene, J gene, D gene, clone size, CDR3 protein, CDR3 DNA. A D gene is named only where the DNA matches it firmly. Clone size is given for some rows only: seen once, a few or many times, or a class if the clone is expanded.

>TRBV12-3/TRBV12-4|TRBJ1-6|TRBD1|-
CASSGQGGGSPLHF
TGTGCCAGCAGCGGACAGGGAGGTGGTTCACCCCTCCACTTT
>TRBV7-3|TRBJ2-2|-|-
CASSEDGGANTGELFF
TGTGCCAGCAGTGAGGATGGCGGAGCGAACACCGGGGAGCTGTTTTTT
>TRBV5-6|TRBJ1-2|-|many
CASSLYYGYTF
TGTGCCAGCAGCTTATATTATGGCTACACCTTC
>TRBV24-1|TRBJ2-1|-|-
CATSDQGWGDNEQFF
TGTGCCACCAGTGATCAGGGATGGGGGGACAATGAGCAGTTCTTC
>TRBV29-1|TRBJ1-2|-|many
CSVVTLDSPYGYTF
TGCAGCGTTGTCACTTTGGACAGCCCCTATGGCTACACCTTC
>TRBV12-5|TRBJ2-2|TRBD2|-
CASGFGTSGRMVDTGELFF
TGTGCTAGTGGTTTCGGGACTAGCGGGAGAATGGTCGACACCGGGGAGCTGTTTTTT
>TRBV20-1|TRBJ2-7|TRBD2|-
CSAKARGGPDEQYF
TGCAGTGCTAAAGCCCGCGGGGGACCTGACGAGCAGTACTTC
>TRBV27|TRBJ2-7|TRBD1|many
CASRPGTVFYEQYF
TGTGCCAGCAGACCCGGGACAGTATTTTACGAGCAGTACTTC
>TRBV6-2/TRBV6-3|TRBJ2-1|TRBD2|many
CASSGTSGSGWQFF
TGTGCCAGCAGTGGGACTAGCGGGAGCGGTTGGCAGTTCTTC
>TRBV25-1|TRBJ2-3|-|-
CASVRDGLTTDTQYF
TGTGCCAGCGTAAGAGACGGACTCACCACAGATACGCAGTATTTT
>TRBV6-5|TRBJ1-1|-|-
CASSYSQLDTEAFF
TGTGCCAGCAGTTACTCCCAGCTTGACACTGAAGCTTTCTTT